The 9 T cell receptor beta chains below all came from one sample that was sequenced in a study of blood T cell repertoires in COVID-19. The data were produced by immunoSEQ multiplex PCR, yet TCRdb's version contains in-frame clones alone and is incomplete. The data hold 250,000 to 350,000 clones, with more than 75% observed a single time. The sequencing input was peripheral blood. These TCRs come from a woman in her forties or fifties with active or convalescent COVID-19.

This clone occurred a few times. The J gene is TRBJ2-3, the V gene TRBV5-1, with D possibly TRBD1 on 6 matching bases. CDR3 size: 14 residues. CDR1 and CDR2 from the germline V gene are SGHRS and YFSETQ. V lost 3 bases to trimming and J lost 3 bases, with 11 bases between them. CDR3 nucleotide sequence: TGCGCCAGCAGCTCAGGGGATAGGACAGATACGCAGTATTTT. Residues: CASSSGDRTDTQYF. The whole variable domain, filled in from reference TRBV5-1 and TRBJ2-3, reads KAGVTQTPRYLIKTRGQQVTLSCSPISGHRSVSWYQQTPGQGLQFLFEYFSETQRNKGNFPGRFSGRQFSNSRSEMNVSTLELGDSALYLCASSSGDRTDTQYFGPGTRLTVL.

This clone was seen once. The V and J genes are TRBV29-1 and TRBJ2-7; 11 bases map to TRBD1. The germline gives CDR1 SQVTM, CDR2 ANQGSEA. This CDR3 comprises 14 residues. With V trimmed by 7 bases and J by 4 bases, 9 bases remained unmatched. CDR3 region: CSAGTGGIVYEQYF. The CDR3 DNA is TGCAGCGCAGGGACAGGGGGGATCGTGTACGAGCAGTACTTC.

V is TRBV27 and J is TRBJ1-2; 8 positions match TRBD1. This CDR3 has 17 residues. The germline CDR1 and CDR2 sequences are MNHEY and SMNVEV (reference sequence). V shed 5 bases, J shed 3 bases, and the junction held 14 bases outside the gene matches. Here the CDR3 DNA reads TGTGCCAGCAGTCCATATTCGGACAGGGTAAGTGACTATGGCTACACCTTC. This gives the protein CASSPYSDRVSDYGYTF.

This chain joins TRBV7-3 and TRBJ2-1; perhaps TRBD2 as D (6 bases). The CDR3 runs to 14 residues. The ends were cut back, 2 bases at V and 4 bases at J, with 9 bases in the middle. The germline gives CDR1 SGHTA, CDR2 FQGTGA. This chain's CDR3 is CASSLPGVYNEQFF. The CDR3, as DNA: TGTGCCAGCAGCTTACCGGGAGTATACAATGAGCAGTTCTTC.

The V gene is TRBV5-1, the J gene TRBJ2-2; 7 nucleotides line up with TRBD1. V trimming: 4 bases; J trimming: 4 bases; junction bases outside the gene matches: 4. The germline V gene encodes CDR1 SGHRS and CDR2 YFSETQ. This CDR3 has 14 amino acids. Written as DNA, the CDR3 is TGCGCCAGCAGCCTGGGACAGTCCACCGGGGAGCTGTTTTTT. The encoded protein is CASSLGQSTGELFF. Filled out from reference TRBV5-1 and TRBJ2-2, the complete variable domain reads KAGVTQTPRYLIKTRGQQVTLSCSPISGHRSVSWYQQTPGQGLQFLFEYFSETQRNKGNFPGRFSGRQFSNSRSEMNVSTLELGDSALYLCASSLGQSTGELFFGEGSRLTVL.

As DNA, the CDR3 is TGTGCCAGCAGTCTGGACAGCCTGTACGAGCAGTACTTC. This codes for CASSLDSLYEQYF. The rearrangement joins TRBV28 to TRBJ2-7; D perhaps matches TRBD1 (6 bases). The CDR3 has 13 amino acids. Trimming left V 5 bases short and J 4 bases short, with 12 bases between. The germline V gene has CDR1 MDHEN and CDR2 SYDVKM.

This clone came up once. The chain carries TRBV18 and TRBJ2-3, with a possible D match to TRBD2 (6 bases). This CDR3 comprises 14 residues. Germline V CDR1 and CDR2: KGHSH, LQKENI. Between the trimmed V and J ends, which lost 4 bases and 6 bases, there was a span of 14 bases. CDR3 sequence (DNA): TGTGCCAGCTCACGGGACTCCCTCGGGGATACGCAGTATTTT. Translating it yields CASSRDSLGDTQYF.

A remark on this clone: In the same sample, other DNA sequences code for this CDR3. The gene calls are TRBV30 and TRBJ1-5; no definite D call. The CDR3 has 13 residues. V lost 0 bases, J lost 2 bases, and 5 bases lay in between. Looked up from germline, CDR1 is GTSNPN and CDR2 is SVGIG (reference sequence). The CDR3 nucleotides are TGTGCCTGGAGTGTACAAGGCAATCAGCCCCAGCATTTT. Encoded protein: CAWSVQGNQPQHF.

The chain links TRBV2 to TRBJ2-2, with D tentatively TRBD1 (5 bases). The CDR3 is made up of 16 amino acids. Germline CDR1 and CDR2: SNHLY and FYNNEI. Between the trimmed V and J ends, which lost 2 bases and 7 bases, there was a span of 17 bases. The CDR3 protein is CASSEFGGAIGGELFF. As DNA, the CDR3 is TGTGCCAGCAGTGAATTTGGTGGGGCAATTGGCGGGGAGCTGTTTTTT.